Below, 31 T cell receptor beta chains from the same sample are listed, as sequenced in a study of radiation and T cells in renal cell carcinoma. Stated time point: blood 4 weeks post-SBRT, at nephrectomy. Treatment of the sample: 15 Gy SBRT to primary tumor, nephrectomy 4 weeks later. The protocol was immunoSEQ multiplex PCR, while the TCRdb copy is restricted to in-frame clones and leaves out a portion. The table records approximately 92,000 clones, around four fifths of them present only once. Material: blood, obtained from a patient whose treatment included radiotherapy and nephrectomy. The source of these receptors is a man in his fifties with renal cell carcinoma.

In its sample, this clone was seen once. The rearrangement uses TRBV29-1 and TRBJ1-1; no clear D. Germline CDR1 is SQVTM and CDR2 is ANQGSEA. The CDR3 loop spans 13 amino acids. V was shortened by 7 bases and J by 7 bases, with 19 bases between the two germline ends. CDR3 protein: CSAEGDFPIEAFF. The CDR3 DNA sequence: TGCAGCGCCGAAGGCGACTTTCCCATTGAAGCTTTCTTT.

This clone was detected once. The genes are TRBV4-1 and TRBJ2-1, with D perhaps matching TRBD2 (5 bases). Germline-derived CDR1 and CDR2 are MGHRA and YSYEKL. The V gene lost 4 bases and the J gene lost 4 bases, with 11 bases spanning the gap. CDR3 length: 14 residues. CDR3 DNA: TGCGCCAGCAGCCCTGCGGGCGTGTACAATGAGCAGTTCTTC. It translates to CASSPAGVYNEQFF.

The CDR3 DNA follows: TGTGCCAGCAGCCGGGCTGACGGTGGCTACACCTTC. Protein: CASSRADGGYTF. The rearrangement joins TRBV7-2 to TRBJ1-2; D uncertain. From germline, CDR1 is SGHTA and CDR2 FQGNSA. V was trimmed by 5 bases and J by 7 bases, leaving 11 bases between them. This CDR3 is 12 amino acids long.

The genes are TRBV6-5 and TRBJ2-5; TRBD2 agrees at 7 bases. CDR3 length equals 16 residues. Germline lookup yields CDR1 MNHEY and CDR2 SVGAGI. Unmatched junction bases numbered 11, after V lost 2 bases and J lost 5 bases. CDR3 amino acids: CASSYQGGSLLETQYF. The CDR3 nucleotides read TGTGCCAGCAGTTACCAGGGAGGGAGTTTACTTGAGACCCAGTACTTC.

J is TRBJ2-3 and V is TRBV6-7; TRBD2 matches at 9 bases. TRBV6-7 is filed as an ORF, its function uncertain. After removal of 4 bases from V and 0 bases from J, the junction contained 2 bases not matched to a gene. The CDR3 is made up of 15 amino acids. The CDR3 loop is CASSFAGGSTDTQYF. CDR3 nucleotides: TGTGCCAGCAGTTTTGCGGGGGGGAGCACAGATACGCAGTATTTT.

This clone has a handful of counts. The chain recombines TRBV2 with TRBJ2-7; D uncertain. Germline values: CDR1 SNHLY, CDR2 FYNNEI. The length of the CDR3 is 12 residues. With 4 bases removed from V and 11 bases from J, the gap between germline ends came to 15 bases. CDR3 in DNA: TGTGCCAGCAGTGTGAGTGCGGCAGCAAAGTACTTC. It is translated as CASSVSAAAKYF.

V and J are TRBV28 and TRBJ1-2, with TRBD1 identical over 9 bases. The ends lost 3 bases at V and 0 bases at J; junction bases unmatched: 8. Per the germline V gene, CDR1 is MDHEN and CDR2 is SYDVKM. This CDR3 has 17 amino acids. The CDR3 nucleotides read TGTGCCAGCAGTTTCCATTGGACAGGGGAAGCTAACTATGGCTACACCTTC. This gives the protein CASSFHWTGEANYGYTF.

This sequence joins TRBV6-1 and TRBJ2-7; 7 bases agree with TRBD1. V was pared by 5 bases and J by 3 bases, with 7 bases of the junction left unmatched. This CDR3 is 14 amino acids long. Looked up from germline, CDR1 is MNHNS and CDR2 is SASEGT. CDR3 nucleotide sequence: TGTGCCAGCAGTAACCACAGGGGATTCTACGAGCAGTACTTC. Translated, it gives CASSNHRGFYEQYF.

The chain recombines TRBV25-1 with TRBJ2-5; 11 nucleotides match TRBD1. Losses at the gene ends were 2 bases for V and 7 bases for J; bases not matched to a gene: 9. This CDR3 has 16 residues. Germline assignment: CDR1 MGHDK and CDR2 SYGVNS. CDR3 sequence: CASSETGTGGFGTQYF. CDR3 DNA: TGTGCCAGCAGTGAAACCGGGACAGGGGGTTTCGGGACCCAGTACTTC. The complete variable domain, with remaining parts taken from reference TRBV25-1 and TRBJ2-5, reads EADIYQTPRYLVIGTGKKITLECSQTMGHDKMYWYQQDPGMELHLIHYSYGVNSTEKGDLSSESTVSRIRTEHFPLTLESARPSHTSQYLCASSETGTGGFGTQYFGPGTRLLVL.

The genes are TRBV5-1 and TRBJ2-5, with 9 nucleotides matching TRBD2. Germline V gene sequence: CDR1 SGHRS, CDR2 YFSETQ. The CDR3 has 15 residues. With 4 bases clipped from V and 6 bases from J, the junction kept 10 bases outside the gene matches. CDR3 region: CASSPPSSGGQTQYF. CDR3 sequence (DNA): TGCGCCAGCAGCCCCCCGAGTAGCGGGGGCCAGACCCAGTACTTC.

The chain recombines TRBV2 with TRBJ2-3; no clear D. The V and J ends lost 8 bases and 2 bases respectively, with 11 bases between them. This CDR3 is built from 13 residues. Germline assignment: CDR1 SNHLY and CDR2 FYNNEI. DNA of the CDR3: TGTGCCAGCTCCCGAAGCTTCACAGATACGCAGTATTTT. It is translated as CASSRSFTDTQYF.

The chain uses TRBV28 and TRBJ1-3; a possible D gene is TRBD1 (6 bases). CDR3 length equals 16 residues. V was shortened by 2 bases and J by 2 bases, with 13 bases between the two germline ends. CDR1 and CDR2 (germline): MDHEN, SYDVKM. Here the CDR3 reads CASSLQGLGTGNTIYF. The CDR3 DNA sequence: TGTGCCAGCAGTTTACAGGGGCTTGGAACTGGAAACACCATATATTTT.

V usage is TRBV6-6 and J usage is TRBJ1-2, with a weak D call TRBD1 (6 bases). V lost 5 bases, J lost 0 bases, and 10 bases lay in between. Looked up from germline, CDR1 is MNHNY and CDR2 is SVGAGI (reference sequence). The CDR3 has 14 residues. Here the CDR3 reads CASSADSANYGYTF. The CDR3 nucleotides are TGTGCCAGCAGTGCGGACAGTGCTAACTATGGCTACACCTTC.

This chain connects TRBV19 to TRBJ1-5, with TRBD1 identical over 8 bases. CDR1 is LNHDA, CDR2 SQIVND, per germline (reference sequence). This CDR3 is 19 amino acids long. V dropped 5 bases and J dropped 2; count of bases not matched to a gene: 17. The CDR3 region is CASSRMTGARGSGNQPQHF. Written as DNA, the CDR3 is TGTGCCAGTAGTCGAATGACAGGGGCCAGGGGTTCGGGCAATCAGCCCCAGCATTTT.

V gene TRBV6-6 combines with J gene TRBJ1-2; D possibly corresponds to TRBD1 (5 bases). Trimming cost V 3 bases and J 2 bases, with 10 bases left between them. Germline V gene sequence: CDR1 MNHNY, CDR2 SVGAGI (reference sequence). The CDR3 has 14 residues. Here the CDR3 reads CASSYKQENYGYTF. For the CDR3, the DNA is TGTGCCAGCAGTTATAAACAGGAAAACTATGGCTACACCTTC.

The V and J genes are TRBV5-5 and TRBJ2-5; D could derive from TRBD1 or TRBD2 (6 bases each). The V end lost 4 bases, the J end lost 1 base, and 11 bases lay between the germline ends. This CDR3 has 14 amino acids. CDR1 SGHKS and CDR2 YYEKEE come from the germline V gene (reference sequence). The CDR3 here is CASSGEGGQETQYF. CDR3 nucleotide sequence: TGTGCCAGCAGCGGCGAGGGGGGCCAAGAGACCCAGTACTTC.

The chain joins TRBV5-1 to TRBJ2-7, with 9 bases matching TRBD1. Germline values: CDR1 SGHRS, CDR2 YFSETQ. V dropped 4 bases and J dropped 3; count of bases not matched to a gene: 5. The CDR3 extends over 14 amino acids. The CDR3 DNA follows: TGCGCCAGCAGCCACAGGGGGCTCAGCTACGAGCAGTACTTC. This encodes CASSHRGLSYEQYF.

The chain has TRBV5-1 and TRBJ1-2; TRBD1 agrees at 9 bases. This CDR3 region has 14 residues. Trimming at V came to 5 bases and at J to 8 bases, leaving 10 bases not matched to a gene. Germline loops: CDR1 SGHRS, CDR2 YFSETQ. In nucleotides, the CDR3 is TGCGCCAGCAGGGGGCCGGGACAGGGTTTAGGCTACACCTTC. As protein: CASRGPGQGLGYTF. Filled out from reference TRBV5-1 and TRBJ1-2, the complete variable domain reads KAGVTQTPRYLIKTRGQQVTLSCSPISGHRSVSWYQQTPGQGLQFLFEYFSETQRNKGNFPGRFSGRQFSNSRSEMNVSTLELGDSALYLCASRGPGQGLGYTFGSGTRLTVV.

This clone showed up many times. Other DNA sequences of this sample code for an identical CDR3. The chain carries TRBV2 and TRBJ1-1, with no clear D. The CDR3 has 14 amino acids. V lost 8 bases, J lost 7 bases, and 20 bases lay in between. Germline V lookup: CDR1 SNHLY, CDR2 FYNNEI. The CDR3 sequence: CASQFSGEVSEAFF. The CDR3 bases are TGTGCCAGCCAATTTTCCGGGGAAGTCAGTGAAGCTTTCTTT.

The chain couples TRBV28 to TRBJ2-7, with TRBD2 matching over 7 bases. J gave up 1 base and V 5 bases, and 8 bases lay outside the gene matches. Per the germline V gene, CDR1 is MDHEN and CDR2 is SYDVKM. CDR3 size: 15 residues. In DNA form, the CDR3 reads TGTGCCAGCAGTGTACCGAGCGGGATATCCTACGAGCAGTACTTC. Its protein product is CASSVPSGISYEQYF.

This clone was observed a handful of times. V is TRBV7-2 and J is TRBJ1-1; no reliable D call. The length of the CDR3 is 14 residues. In germline, CDR1 is SGHTA, CDR2 FQGNSA. The V and J ends lost 5 bases and 2 bases respectively, with 12 bases between them. The CDR3: CASSALGVNTEAFF. The CDR3 bases are TGTGCCAGCAGCGCCCTTGGGGTCAACACTGAAGCTTTCTTT.

This clone was recorded at least ten times. This sequence joins TRBV29-1 and TRBJ1-1; D is uncertain. Per the germline V gene, CDR1 is SQVTM and CDR2 is ANQGSEA. This CDR3 has 13 residues. Trimming removed 6 bases at V and 8 bases at J, with 19 bases between. As DNA, the CDR3 is TGCAGCGTGGGTTGGTCGGGGTTGACGGAAGCTTTCTTT. Translated, it gives CSVGWSGLTEAFF.

The chain links TRBV5-4 to TRBJ2-3, with 8 bases matching TRBD2. V gave up 4 bases and J gave up 6 bases; unmatched junction bases: 7. The CDR3 loop spans 14 amino acids. CDR1 is SGHNT, CDR2 YYREEE, per germline (reference sequence). The CDR3 here is CASSPAGVRDTQYF. In DNA form, the CDR3 reads TGTGCCAGCAGCCCAGCGGGAGTACGGGATACGCAGTATTTT.

The rearrangement links TRBV4-2 to TRBJ1-5, with 7 nucleotides matching TRBD1. With V trimmed by 9 bases and J by 3 bases, 8 bases remained unmatched. The CDR3 runs 14 residues. CDR1 LGHNA and CDR2 YNFKEQ come from the germline V gene. CDR3 region: CASSGTAYNQPQHF. In nucleotides, the CDR3 is TGTGCCAGTTCTGGGACAGCTTACAATCAGCCCCAGCATTTT.

The chain combines TRBV7-9 with TRBJ1-6; a possible D gene is TRBD1 (5 bases). The CDR3 is 15 residues long. Germline assignment: CDR1 SEHNR and CDR2 FQNEAQ (reference sequence). Trimming removed 1 base from V and 7 bases from J, with 11 bases in between. CDR3 sequence reads: CASSLGRGPNSPLHF. CDR3 bases: TGTGCCAGCAGCTTAGGCCGGGGCCCAAATTCACCCCTCCACTTT.

This clone has a single count. The chain has TRBV7-6 and TRBJ2-1; 9 bases align to TRBD1. The CDR3 covers 17 residues. J lost 0 bases, V lost 1 base, and 4 bases had no gene match. Germline assignment: CDR1 SGHVS and CDR2 FNYEAQ. In DNA, the CDR3 is TGTGCCAGCAGCTTAGGGACAGGGGCAAGCTCCTACAATGAGCAGTTCTTC. The encoded protein is CASSLGTGASSYNEQFF. The full variable domain, rest sourced from reference TRBV7-6 and TRBJ2-1, is GAGVSQSPRYKVTKRGQDVALRCDPISGHVSLYWYRQALGQGPEFLTYFNYEAQQDKSGLPNDRFSAERPEGSISTLTIQRTEQRDSAMYRCASSLGTGASSYNEQFFGPGTRLTVL.

J is TRBJ2-1 and V is TRBV27; 10 bases map to TRBD2. Germline CDR1 and CDR2: MNHEY and SMNVEV (reference sequence). This CDR3 comprises 15 residues. J gave up 8 bases and V 1 base, and 5 bases lay outside the gene matches. The CDR3 protein is CASSLFASGSYEQFF. The CDR3 region has the DNA TGTGCCAGCAGTTTATTCGCTAGCGGGAGTTATGAGCAGTTCTTC.

A single count supports this clone. The chain links TRBV6-5 to TRBJ2-7, with D tentatively TRBD1 or TRBD2 (5 bases each). Trimming pared 4 bases from V and 0 bases from J, leaving 10 bases between. CDR1 is MNHEY and CDR2 is SVGAGI in the germline V gene. The CDR3 runs to 14 residues. The CDR3 sequence: CASSWQGPSYEQYF. DNA for the CDR3: TGTGCCAGCAGTTGGCAGGGACCCTCCTACGAGCAGTACTTC.

The V and J genes are TRBV30 and TRBJ2-7; D possibly corresponds to TRBD1 (8 bases). The CDR3 loop spans 13 amino acids. Germline CDR1 and CDR2: GTSNPN and SVGIG (reference sequence). With 3 bases removed from V and 6 bases from J, the gap between germline ends came to 15 bases. The CDR3 is CAWRRTGTTEQYF. The CDR3 nucleotides read TGTGCCTGGAGGAGGACAGGGACTACCGAGCAGTACTTC. The full variable domain, completed using reference TRBV30 and TRBJ2-7, is SQTIHQWPATLVQPVGSPLSLECTVEGTSNPNLYWYRQAAGRGLQLLFYSVGIGQISSEVPQNLSASRPQDRQFILSSKKLLLSDSGFYLCAWRRTGTTEQYFGPGTRLTVT.

The genes are TRBV28 and TRBJ2-7, with a possible D match to TRBD1 (6 bases). The CDR3 consists of 15 residues. The V end was cut by 5 bases, the J end by 3 bases, with 17 bases between. Germline V lookup: CDR1 MDHEN, CDR2 SYDVKM. The CDR3 nucleotides are TGTGCCAGCAGTCCCCCTACAGGGTTCGGCTACGAGCAGTACTTC. Translated: CASSPPTGFGYEQYF.

Here the CDR3 reads CASSPRDGNYGYTF. CDR3 DNA: TGCGCCAGCAGCCCCCGGGACGGTAACTATGGCTACACCTTC. The chain couples TRBV5-1 to TRBJ1-2; D perhaps matches TRBD1 (5 bases). V was trimmed by 4 bases and J by 1 base, leaving 11 bases between them. Per germline, CDR1 SGHRS and CDR2 YFSETQ. This CDR3 has 14 residues.